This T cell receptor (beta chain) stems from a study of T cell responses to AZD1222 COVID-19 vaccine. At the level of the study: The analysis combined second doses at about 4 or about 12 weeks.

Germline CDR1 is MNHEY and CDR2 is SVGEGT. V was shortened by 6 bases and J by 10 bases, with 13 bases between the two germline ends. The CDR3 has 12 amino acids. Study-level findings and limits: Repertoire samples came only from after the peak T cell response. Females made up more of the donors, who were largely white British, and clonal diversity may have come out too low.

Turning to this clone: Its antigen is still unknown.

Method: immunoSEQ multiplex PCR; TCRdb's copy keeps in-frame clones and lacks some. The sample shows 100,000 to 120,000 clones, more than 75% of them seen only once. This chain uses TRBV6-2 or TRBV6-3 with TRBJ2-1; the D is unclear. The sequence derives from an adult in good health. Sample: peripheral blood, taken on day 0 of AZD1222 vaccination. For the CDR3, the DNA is TGTGCCAGCAGCCCCTCCGTTTGGGAGCAGTTCTTC. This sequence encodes CASSPSVWEQFF.